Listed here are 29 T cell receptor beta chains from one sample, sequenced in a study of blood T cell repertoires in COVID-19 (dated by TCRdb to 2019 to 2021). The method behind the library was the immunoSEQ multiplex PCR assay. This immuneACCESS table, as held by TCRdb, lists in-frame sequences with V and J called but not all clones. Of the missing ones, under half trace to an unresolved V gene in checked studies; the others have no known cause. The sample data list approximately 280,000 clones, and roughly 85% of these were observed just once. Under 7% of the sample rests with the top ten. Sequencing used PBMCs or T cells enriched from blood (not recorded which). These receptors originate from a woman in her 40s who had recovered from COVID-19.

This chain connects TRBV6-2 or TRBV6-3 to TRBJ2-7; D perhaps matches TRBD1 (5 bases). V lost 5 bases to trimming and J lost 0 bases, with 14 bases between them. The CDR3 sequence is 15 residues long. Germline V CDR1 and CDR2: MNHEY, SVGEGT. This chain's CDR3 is CASSRTGRSSYEQYF. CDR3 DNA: TGTGCCAGCAGTAGAACAGGTAGGAGCTCCTACGAGCAGTACTTC.

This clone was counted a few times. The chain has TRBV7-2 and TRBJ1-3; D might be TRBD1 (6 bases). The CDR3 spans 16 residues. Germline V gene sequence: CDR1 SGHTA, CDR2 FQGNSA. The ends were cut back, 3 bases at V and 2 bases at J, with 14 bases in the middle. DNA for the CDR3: TGTGCCAGCAGCTTCGACCCCCAGGGGACTGGAAACACCATATATTTT. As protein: CASSFDPQGTGNTIYF.

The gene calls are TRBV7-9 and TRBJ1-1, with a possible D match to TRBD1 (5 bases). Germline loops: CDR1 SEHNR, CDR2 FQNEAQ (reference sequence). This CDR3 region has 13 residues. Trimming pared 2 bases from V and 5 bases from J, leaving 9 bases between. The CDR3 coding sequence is TGTGCCAGCAGCTTATCGGAGGGGACTGAAGCTTTCTTT. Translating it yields CASSLSEGTEAFF. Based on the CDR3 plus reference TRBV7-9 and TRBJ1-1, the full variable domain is DTGVSQNPRHKITKRGQNVTFRCDPISEHNRLYWYRQTLGQGPEFLTYFQNEAQLEKSRLLSDRFSAERPKGSFSTLEIQRTEQGDSAMYLCASSLSEGTEAFFGQGTRLTVV.

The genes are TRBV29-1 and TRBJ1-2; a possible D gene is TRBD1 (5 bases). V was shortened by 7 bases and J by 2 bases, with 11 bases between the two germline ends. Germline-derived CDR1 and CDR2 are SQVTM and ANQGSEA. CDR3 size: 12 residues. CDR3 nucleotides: TGCAGCGGAACTCAGGGAAACTATGGCTACACCTTC. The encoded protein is CSGTQGNYGYTF.

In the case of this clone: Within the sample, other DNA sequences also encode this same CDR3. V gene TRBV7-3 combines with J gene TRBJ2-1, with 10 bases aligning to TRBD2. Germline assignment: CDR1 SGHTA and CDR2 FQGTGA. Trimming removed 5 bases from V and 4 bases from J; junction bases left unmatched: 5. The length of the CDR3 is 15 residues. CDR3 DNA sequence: TGTGCCAGCAGCCTCCGAGCGGGAGGGTACAATGAGCAGTTCTTC. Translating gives CASSLRAGGYNEQFF.

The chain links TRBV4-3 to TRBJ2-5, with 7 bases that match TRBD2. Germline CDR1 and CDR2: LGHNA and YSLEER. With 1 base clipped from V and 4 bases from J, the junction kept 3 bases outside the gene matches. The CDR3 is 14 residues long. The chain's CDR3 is CASSQGLAGETQYF. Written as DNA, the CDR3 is TGCGCCAGCAGCCAAGGTTTAGCGGGAGAGACCCAGTACTTC.

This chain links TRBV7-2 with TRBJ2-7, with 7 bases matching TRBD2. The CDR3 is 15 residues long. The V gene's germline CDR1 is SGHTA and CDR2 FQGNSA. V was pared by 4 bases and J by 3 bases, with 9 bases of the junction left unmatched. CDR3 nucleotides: TGTGCCAGCAGCTCCCAAGGCGGGAGAGACTACGAGCAGTACTTC. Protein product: CASSSQGGRDYEQYF.

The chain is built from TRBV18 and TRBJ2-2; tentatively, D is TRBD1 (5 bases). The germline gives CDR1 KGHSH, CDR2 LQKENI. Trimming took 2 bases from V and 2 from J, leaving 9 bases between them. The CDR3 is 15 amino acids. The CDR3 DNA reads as TGTGCCAGCTCACCAGACAGAATAAACACCGGGGAGCTGTTTTTT. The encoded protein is CASSPDRINTGELFF.

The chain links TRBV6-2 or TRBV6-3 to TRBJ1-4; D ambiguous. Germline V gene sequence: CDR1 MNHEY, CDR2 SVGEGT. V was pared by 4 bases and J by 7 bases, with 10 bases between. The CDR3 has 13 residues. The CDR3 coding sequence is TGTGCCAGCAGTTCATGGGGAGCTGAAAAACTGTTTTTT. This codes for CASSSWGAEKLFF.

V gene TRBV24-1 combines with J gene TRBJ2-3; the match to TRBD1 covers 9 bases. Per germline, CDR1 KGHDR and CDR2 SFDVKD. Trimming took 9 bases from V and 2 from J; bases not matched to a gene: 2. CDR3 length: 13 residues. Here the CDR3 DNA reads TGTGCCACCGGGACAGGGAACACAGATACGCAGTATTTT. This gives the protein CATGTGNTDTQYF.

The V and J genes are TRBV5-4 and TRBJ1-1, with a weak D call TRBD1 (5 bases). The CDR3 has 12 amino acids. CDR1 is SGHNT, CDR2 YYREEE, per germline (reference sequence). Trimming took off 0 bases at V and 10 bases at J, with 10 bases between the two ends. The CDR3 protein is CASSLAGVGAFF. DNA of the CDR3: TGTGCCAGCAGCTTGGCGGGGGTTGGAGCTTTCTTT.

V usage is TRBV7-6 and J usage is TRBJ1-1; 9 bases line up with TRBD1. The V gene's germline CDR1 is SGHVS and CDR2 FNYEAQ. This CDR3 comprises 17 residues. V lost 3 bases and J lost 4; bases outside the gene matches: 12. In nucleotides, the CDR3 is TGTGCCAGCAGCTTGGACCCCGGGACAGGGAGGGGCACTGAAGCTTTCTTT. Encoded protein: CASSLDPGTGRGTEAFF.

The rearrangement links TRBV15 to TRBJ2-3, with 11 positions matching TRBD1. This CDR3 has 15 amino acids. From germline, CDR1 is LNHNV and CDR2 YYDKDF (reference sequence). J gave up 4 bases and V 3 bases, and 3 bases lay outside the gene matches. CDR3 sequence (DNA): TGTGCCACCAGCAGGAGGACAGGGGGCCCAGATACGCAGTATTTT. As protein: CATSRRTGGPDTQYF.

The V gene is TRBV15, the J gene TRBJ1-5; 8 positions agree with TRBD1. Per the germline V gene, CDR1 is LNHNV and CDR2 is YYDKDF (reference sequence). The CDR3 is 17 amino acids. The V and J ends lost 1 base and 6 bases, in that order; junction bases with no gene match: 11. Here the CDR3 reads CATSRGQGMAFGQPQHF. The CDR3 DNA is TGTGCCACCAGCAGAGGACAGGGGATGGCCTTCGGTCAGCCCCAGCATTTT.

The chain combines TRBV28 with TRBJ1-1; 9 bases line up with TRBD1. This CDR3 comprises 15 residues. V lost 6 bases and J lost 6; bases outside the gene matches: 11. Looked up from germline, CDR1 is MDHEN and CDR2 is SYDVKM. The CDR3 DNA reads TGTGCCAGCAGATTCCGGGACAGGGTTGCATCTGAAGCTTTCTTT. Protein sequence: CASRFRDRVASEAFF.

CDR3: CASSGGRQPQHF. CDR3 bases: TGTGCCAGCAGCGGGGGTCGTCAGCCCCAGCATTTT. The J gene is TRBJ1-5, the V gene TRBV28; D perhaps matches TRBD1 (5 bases). The CDR3 totals 12 residues. The germline CDR1 and CDR2 sequences are MDHEN and SYDVKM. V lost 6 bases to trimming and J lost 6 bases, with 9 bases between them.

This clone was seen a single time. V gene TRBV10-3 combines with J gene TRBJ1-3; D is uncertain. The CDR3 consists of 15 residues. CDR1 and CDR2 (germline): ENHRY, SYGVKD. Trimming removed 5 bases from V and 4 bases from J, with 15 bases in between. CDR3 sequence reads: CAISREISLGNTIYF. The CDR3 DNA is TGTGCCATCAGTAGGGAGATATCCCTAGGAAACACCATATATTTT.

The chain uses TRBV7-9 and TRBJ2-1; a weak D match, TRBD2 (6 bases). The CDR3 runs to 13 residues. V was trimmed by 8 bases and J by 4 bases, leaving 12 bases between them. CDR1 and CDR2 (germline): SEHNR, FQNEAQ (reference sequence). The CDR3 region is CASSEGAYNEQFF. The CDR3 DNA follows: TGTGCCAGCTCGGAGGGTGCGTACAATGAGCAGTTCTTC. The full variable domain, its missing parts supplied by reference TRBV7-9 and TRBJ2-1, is DTGVSQNPRHKITKRGQNVTFRCDPISEHNRLYWYRQTLGQGPEFLTYFQNEAQLEKSRLLSDRFSAERPKGSFSTLEIQRTEQGDSAMYLCASSEGAYNEQFFGPGTRLTVL.

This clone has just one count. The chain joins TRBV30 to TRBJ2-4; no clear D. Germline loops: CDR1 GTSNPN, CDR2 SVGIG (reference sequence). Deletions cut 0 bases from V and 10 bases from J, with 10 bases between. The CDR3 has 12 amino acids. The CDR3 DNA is TGTGCCTGGAGTGTTCACTACGAAATTCAGTACTTC. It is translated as CAWSVHYEIQYF. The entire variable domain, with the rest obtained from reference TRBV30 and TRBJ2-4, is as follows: SQTIHQWPATLVQPVGSPLSLECTVEGTSNPNLYWYRQAAGRGLQLLFYSVGIGQISSEVPQNLSASRPQDRQFILSSKKLLLSDSGFYLCAWSVHYEIQYFGAGTRLSVL.

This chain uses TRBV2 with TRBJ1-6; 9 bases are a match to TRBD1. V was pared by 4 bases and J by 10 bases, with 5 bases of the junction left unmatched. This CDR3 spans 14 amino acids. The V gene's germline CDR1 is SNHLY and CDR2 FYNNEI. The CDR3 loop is CASSVGTGFSPLHF. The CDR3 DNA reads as TGTGCCAGCAGTGTGGGGACAGGGTTCTCACCCCTCCACTTT.

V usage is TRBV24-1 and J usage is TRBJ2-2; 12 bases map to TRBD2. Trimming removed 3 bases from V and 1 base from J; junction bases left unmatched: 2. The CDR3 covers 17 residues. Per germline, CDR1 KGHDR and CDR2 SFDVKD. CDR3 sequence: CATSDPGLAGNTGELFF. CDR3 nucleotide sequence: TGTGCCACCAGTGATCCGGGACTAGCGGGGAACACCGGGGAGCTGTTTTTT.

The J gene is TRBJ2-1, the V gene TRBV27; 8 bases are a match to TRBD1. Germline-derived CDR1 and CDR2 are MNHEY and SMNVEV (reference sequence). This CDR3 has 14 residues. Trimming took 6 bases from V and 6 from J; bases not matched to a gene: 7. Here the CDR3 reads CASSTGTGFNEQFF. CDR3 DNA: TGTGCCAGCAGCACCGGGACAGGTTTCAATGAGCAGTTCTTC.

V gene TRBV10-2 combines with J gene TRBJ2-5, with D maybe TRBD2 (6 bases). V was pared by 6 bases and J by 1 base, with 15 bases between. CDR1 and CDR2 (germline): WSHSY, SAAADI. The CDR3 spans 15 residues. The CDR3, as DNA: TGCGCCAGCAGGGGTCACGGGAGAATCCAAGAGACCCAGTACTTC. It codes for CASRGHGRIQETQYF.

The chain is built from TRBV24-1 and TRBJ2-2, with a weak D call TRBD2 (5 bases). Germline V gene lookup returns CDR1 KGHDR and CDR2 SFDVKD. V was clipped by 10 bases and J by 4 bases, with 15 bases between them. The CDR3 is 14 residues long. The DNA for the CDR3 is TGTGCCACTCGGACTCACCCGGGCACCGGGGAGCTGTTTTTT. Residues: CATRTHPGTGELFF.

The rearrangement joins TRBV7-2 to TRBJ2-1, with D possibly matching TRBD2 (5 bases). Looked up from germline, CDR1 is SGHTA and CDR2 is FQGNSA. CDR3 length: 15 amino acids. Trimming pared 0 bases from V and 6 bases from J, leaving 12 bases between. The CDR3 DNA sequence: TGTGCCAGCAGCTTAGCGCCTCTAGGAGGCAATGAGCAGTTCTTC. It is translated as CASSLAPLGGNEQFF.

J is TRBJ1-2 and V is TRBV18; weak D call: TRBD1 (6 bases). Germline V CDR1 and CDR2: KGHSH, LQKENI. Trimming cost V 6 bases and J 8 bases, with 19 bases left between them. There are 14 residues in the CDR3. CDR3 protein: CASSPRSQGRGYTF. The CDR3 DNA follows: TGTGCCAGCTCTCCAAGATCACAGGGTCGGGGCTACACCTTC.

The chain's CDR3 is CASRGQAPRKAFF. The CDR3 region has the DNA TGTGCCAGCAGGGGACAGGCACCTAGGAAAGCTTTCTTT. This chain connects TRBV11-2 to TRBJ1-1; 8 positions agree with TRBD1. Trimming removed 6 bases from V and 9 bases from J; junction bases left unmatched: 9. CDR3 length equals 13 residues. Germline V gene data show CDR1 as SGHAT and CDR2 as FQNNGV.

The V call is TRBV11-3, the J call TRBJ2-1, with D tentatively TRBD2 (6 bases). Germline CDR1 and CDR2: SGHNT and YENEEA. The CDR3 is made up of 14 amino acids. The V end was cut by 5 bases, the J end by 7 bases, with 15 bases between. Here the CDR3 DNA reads TGTGCCAGCAGCCCCGACCCCGGAGGGAATGAGCAGTTCTTC. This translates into CASSPDPGGNEQFF.

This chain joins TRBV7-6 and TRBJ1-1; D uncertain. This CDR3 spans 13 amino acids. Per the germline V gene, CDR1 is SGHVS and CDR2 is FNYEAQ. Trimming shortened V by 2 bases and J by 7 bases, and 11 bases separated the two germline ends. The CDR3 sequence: CASSLMRGDEAFF. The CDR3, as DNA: TGTGCCAGCAGCTTAATGCGAGGAGATGAAGCTTTCTTT.